Listed below are T cell receptor beta chains from one sample, sequenced in a study of blood T cell repertoires in COVID-19. The repertoire was sequenced with immunoSEQ multiplex PCR; TCRdb's copy has only in-frame clones and lacks some. The data contain 200,000 to 250,000 clones, around 83% of them seen just once; the ten biggest clones take up less than 7%. The sequencing input was PBMCs or T cells enriched from blood (not recorded which). These receptors were collected from a woman aged 35 to 49 who had recovered from COVID-19. The CDR3 runs from the conserved cysteine through the conserved F or W.

TRBV9 | CASSALAGGQDEQYF
TRBV4-3 | CASSQGGGVTDTQYF
TRBV28 | CASSSLRGWEKLFF
TRBV27 | CASSLTTGIGYTF
TRBV5-4 | CASSTTSGMNTGELFF
TRBV7-8 | CASSFPGQPQHF
TRBV30 | CAWSVSRRYGRPYNEQFF
TRBV7-8 | CASSLLGGRKSGANVLTF
TRBV10-1 | CASFAGRPSGSWADTQYF
TRBV18 | CASSLGTPRDEQFF
TRBV2 | CATSEAGGYQPQHF
TRBV7-9 | CASSHNQPQHF
TRBV5-1 | CASSSGRNYGYTF
TRBV25-1 | CASSEPHFAGGPGGEQFF
TRBV10-3 | CARPRIAGASYEQYF
TRBV9 | CASRAGTSGTDEQFF
TRBV2 | CASSGAWTSGTADTQYF
TRBV4-3 | CASSLGPAGNAYNEQFF
TRBV6-1 | CASSEATDHYNEQFF
TRBV27 | CASSLLLNNSPLHF
TRBV3-1/TRBV3-2 | CASRSTGSVVYGYTF
TRBV7-2 | CASSFGLRETQYF
TRBV7-9 | CASSLRSREVTTDTQYF
TRBV27 | CASREALAGGRTDTQYF
TRBV28 | CASSRGGIGNQPQHF
TRBV5-6 | CASRPTGTGGAFGNQPQHF
TRBV28 | CASSFLTSGYNEQFF
TRBV19 | CASSMAGQGIEPQHF
TRBV30 | CARRGVADTQYF
TRBV28 | CASSLFDSRGREKLFF
TRBV19 | CASSRPGAGANVLTF